Ten or more counts support the clone carrying this TCR beta chain. Its antigen is currently unknown. V lost 1 base and J lost 8, with 15 bases in between. Germline CDR1 reads SGHAT; CDR2 reads FQNNGV. The length of the CDR3 is 15 residues. TCR beta libraries were made by quantitative 5'-RACE with molecular barcodes. MiXCR, applied by TCRdb to the 5' RACE reads, yields one record per CDR3 protein. The sample carries 300,000 to 350,000 distinct CDR3 sequences, more than 20% recorded once. This specimen comes from a study of CD8 T cells in ankylosing spondylitis. Points from the study as a whole: Matched ankylosing spondylitis synovial fluid reportedly contained a significantly enriched population of disease-linked clones. Certain motif variants had earlier been reported in reactive arthritis synovial fluid and blood.

Sequencing was carried out using blood, either unsorted or a sorted T cell fraction (not recorded which). This clonotype was obtained from a female donor with ankylosing spondylitis or in good health (not recorded which). This chain connects TRBV11-2 to TRBJ2-1, with TRBD2 as a possible D gene (6 bases). The CDR3 DNA reads as TGTGCCAGCAGCTTAGCCGGGAGCAGGTACGATGAGCAGTTCTTC. Its translation is CASSLAGSRYDEQFF.